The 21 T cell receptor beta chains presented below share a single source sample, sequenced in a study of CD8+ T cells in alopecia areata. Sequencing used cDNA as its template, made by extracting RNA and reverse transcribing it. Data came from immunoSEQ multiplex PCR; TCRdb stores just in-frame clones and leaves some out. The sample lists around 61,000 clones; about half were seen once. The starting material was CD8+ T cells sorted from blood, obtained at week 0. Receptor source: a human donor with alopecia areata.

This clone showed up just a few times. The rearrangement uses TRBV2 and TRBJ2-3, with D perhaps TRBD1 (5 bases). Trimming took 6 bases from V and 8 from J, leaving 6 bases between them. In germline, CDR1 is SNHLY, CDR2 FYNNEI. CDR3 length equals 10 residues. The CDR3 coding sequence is TGTGCCAGCAGAAGGGGTACGCAGTATTTT. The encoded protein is CASRRGTQYF.

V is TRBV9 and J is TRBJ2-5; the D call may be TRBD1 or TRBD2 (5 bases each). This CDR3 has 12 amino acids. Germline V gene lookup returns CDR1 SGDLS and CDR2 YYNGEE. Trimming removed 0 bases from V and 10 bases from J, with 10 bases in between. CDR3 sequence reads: CASSVGRDGQYF. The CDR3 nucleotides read TGTGCCAGCAGCGTAGGTAGGGACGGCCAGTACTTC. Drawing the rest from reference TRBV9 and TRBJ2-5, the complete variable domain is DSGVTQTPKHLITATGQRVTLRCSPRSGDLSVYWYQQSLDQGLQFLIQYYNGEERAKGNILERFSAQQFPDLHSELNLSSLELGDSALYFCASSVGRDGQYFGPGTRLLVL.

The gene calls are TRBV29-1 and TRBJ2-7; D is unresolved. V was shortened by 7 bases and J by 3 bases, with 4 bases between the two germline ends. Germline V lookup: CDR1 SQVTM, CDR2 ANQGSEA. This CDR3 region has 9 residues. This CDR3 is CSEFYEQYF. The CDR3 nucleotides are TGCAGCGAGTTCTACGAGCAGTACTTC.

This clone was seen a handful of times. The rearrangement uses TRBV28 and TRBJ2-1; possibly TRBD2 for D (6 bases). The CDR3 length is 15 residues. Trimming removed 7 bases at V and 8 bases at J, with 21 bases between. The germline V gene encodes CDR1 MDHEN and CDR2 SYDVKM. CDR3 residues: CASTPGGLEGDEQFF. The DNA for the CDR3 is TGTGCCAGCACCCCCGGGGGACTCGAAGGAGATGAGCAGTTCTTC.

The DNA of the CDR3 is TGCAGCGTTGACGGCGGGGGGTTCGATCAGCCCCAGCATTTT. Residues: CSVDGGGFDQPQHF. The V call is TRBV29-1, the J call TRBJ1-5, with D tentatively TRBD1 (5 bases). V lost 3 bases and J 5 bases, leaving 14 bases between the germline ends. The CDR3 has 14 amino acids. Germline V gene sequence: CDR1 SQVTM, CDR2 ANQGSEA.

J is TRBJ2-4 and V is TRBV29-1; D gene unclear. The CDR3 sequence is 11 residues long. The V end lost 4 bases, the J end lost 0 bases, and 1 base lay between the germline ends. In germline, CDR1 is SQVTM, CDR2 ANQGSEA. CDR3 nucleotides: TGCAGCGTTGTAGCCAAAAACATTCAGTACTTC. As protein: CSVVAKNIQYF.

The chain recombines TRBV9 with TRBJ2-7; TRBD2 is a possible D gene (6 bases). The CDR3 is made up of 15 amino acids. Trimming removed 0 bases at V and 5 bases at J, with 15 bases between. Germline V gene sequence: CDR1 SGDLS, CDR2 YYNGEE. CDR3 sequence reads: CASSVEGKEGDEQYF. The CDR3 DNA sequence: TGTGCCAGCAGCGTAGAGGGGAAGGAGGGCGACGAGCAGTACTTC.

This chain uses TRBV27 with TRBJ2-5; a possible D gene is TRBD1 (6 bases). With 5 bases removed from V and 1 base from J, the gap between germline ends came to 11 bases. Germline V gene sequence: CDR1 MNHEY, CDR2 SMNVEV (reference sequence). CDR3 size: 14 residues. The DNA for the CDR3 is TGTGCCAGCAGTGCAGGGGTTATCCAAGAGACCCAGTACTTC. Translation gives CASSAGVIQETQYF.

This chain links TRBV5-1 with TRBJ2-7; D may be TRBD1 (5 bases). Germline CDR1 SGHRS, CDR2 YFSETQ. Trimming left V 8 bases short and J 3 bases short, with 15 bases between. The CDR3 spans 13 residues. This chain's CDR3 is CARTQGHGYEQYF. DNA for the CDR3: TGCGCCAGAACCCAAGGACACGGCTACGAGCAGTACTTC. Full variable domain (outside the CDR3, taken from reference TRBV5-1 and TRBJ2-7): KAGVTQTPRYLIKTRGQQVTLSCSPISGHRSVSWYQQTPGQGLQFLFEYFSETQRNKGNFPGRFSGRQFSNSRSEMNVSTLELGDSALYLCARTQGHGYEQYFGPGTRLTVT.

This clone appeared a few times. CDR3 region: CASREQGSGNTIYF. The CDR3 DNA is TGTGCCAGCAGGGAACAGGGTTCTGGAAACACCATATATTTT. This chain connects TRBV27 to TRBJ1-3; the D gene is possibly TRBD1 (6 bases). V lost 6 bases to trimming and J lost 1 base, with 10 bases between them. Per the germline V gene, CDR1 is MNHEY and CDR2 is SMNVEV (reference sequence). The CDR3 is 14 residues long.

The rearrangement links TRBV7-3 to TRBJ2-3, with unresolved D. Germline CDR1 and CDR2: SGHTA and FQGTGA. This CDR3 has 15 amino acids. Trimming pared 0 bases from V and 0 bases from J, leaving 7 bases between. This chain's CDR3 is CASSLTAASTDTQYF. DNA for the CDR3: TGTGCCAGCAGCTTAACCGCAGCCAGCACAGATACGCAGTATTTT.

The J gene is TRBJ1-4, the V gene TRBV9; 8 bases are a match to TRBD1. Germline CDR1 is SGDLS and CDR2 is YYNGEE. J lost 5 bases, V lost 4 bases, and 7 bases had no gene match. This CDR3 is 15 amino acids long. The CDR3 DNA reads TGTGCCAGCAGCCTAAGGACAGGGATAAATGAAAAACTGTTTTTT. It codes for CASSLRTGINEKLFF.

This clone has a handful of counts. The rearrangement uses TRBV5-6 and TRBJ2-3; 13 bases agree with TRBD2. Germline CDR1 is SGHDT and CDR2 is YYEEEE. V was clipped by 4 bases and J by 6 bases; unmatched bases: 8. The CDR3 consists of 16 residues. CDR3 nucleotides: TGTGCCAGCAGCCCATGGACTAGCGGGAGCGGTGATACGCAGTATTTT. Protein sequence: CASSPWTSGSGDTQYF.

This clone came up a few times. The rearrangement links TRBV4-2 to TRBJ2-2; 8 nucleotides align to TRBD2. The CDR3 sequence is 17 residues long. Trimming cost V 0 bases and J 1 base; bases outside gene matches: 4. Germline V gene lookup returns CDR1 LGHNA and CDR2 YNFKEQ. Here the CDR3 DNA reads TGTGCCAGCAGCCAAGATTTGCTAGCGGGGAACACCGGGGAGCTGTTTTTT. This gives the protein CASSQDLLAGNTGELFF.

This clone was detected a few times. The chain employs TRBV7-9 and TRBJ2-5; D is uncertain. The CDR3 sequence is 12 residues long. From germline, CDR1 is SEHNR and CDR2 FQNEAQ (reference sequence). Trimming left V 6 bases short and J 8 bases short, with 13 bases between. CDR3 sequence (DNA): TGTGCCAGCAGTTCCGACTCCCAAACCCAGTACTTC. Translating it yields CASSSDSQTQYF.

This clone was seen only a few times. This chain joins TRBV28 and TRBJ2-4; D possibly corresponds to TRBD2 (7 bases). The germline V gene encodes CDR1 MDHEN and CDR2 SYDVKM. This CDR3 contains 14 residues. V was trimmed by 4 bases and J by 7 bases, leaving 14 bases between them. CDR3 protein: CASSSGGPMNIQYF. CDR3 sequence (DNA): TGTGCCAGCAGTTCGGGGGGCCCCATGAACATTCAGTACTTC. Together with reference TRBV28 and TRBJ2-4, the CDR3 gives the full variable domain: DVKVTQSSRYLVKRTGEKVFLECVQDMDHENMFWYRQDPGLGLRLIYFSYDVKMKEKGDIPEGYSVSREKKERFSLILESASTNQTSMYLCASSSGGPMNIQYFGAGTRLSVL.

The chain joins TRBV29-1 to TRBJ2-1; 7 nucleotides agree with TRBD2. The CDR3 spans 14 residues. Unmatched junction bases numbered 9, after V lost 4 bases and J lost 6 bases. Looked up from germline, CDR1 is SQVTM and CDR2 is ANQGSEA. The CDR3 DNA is TGCAGCGTTGTTATAGCGGGCGGGGGCAATGAGCAGTTCTTC. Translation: CSVVIAGGGNEQFF.

In DNA form, the CDR3 reads TGTGCCAGCAGCTGGGCCGGGGGCAGCTACGAGCAGTACTTC. The encoded protein is CASSWAGGSYEQYF. V usage is TRBV7-9 and J usage is TRBJ2-7; D is perhaps TRBD1 or TRBD2 (6 bases each). The V gene lost 4 bases and the J gene lost 3 bases, with 13 bases spanning the gap. This CDR3 is built from 14 residues. Germline loops: CDR1 SEHNR, CDR2 FQNEAQ (reference sequence).

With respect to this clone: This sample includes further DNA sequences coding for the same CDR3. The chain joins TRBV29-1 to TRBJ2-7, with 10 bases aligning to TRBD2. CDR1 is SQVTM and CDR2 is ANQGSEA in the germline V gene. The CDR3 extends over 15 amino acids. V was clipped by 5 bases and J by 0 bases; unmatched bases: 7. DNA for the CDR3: TGCAGCGTTTATGGACTAGCGGACAGCTCCTACGAGCAGTACTTC. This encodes CSVYGLADSSYEQYF.

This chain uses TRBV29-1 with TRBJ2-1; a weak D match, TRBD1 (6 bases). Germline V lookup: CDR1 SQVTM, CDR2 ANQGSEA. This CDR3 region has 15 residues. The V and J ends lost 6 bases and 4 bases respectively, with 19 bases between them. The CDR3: CSVRTRDNTYNEQFF. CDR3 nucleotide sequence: TGCAGCGTGAGAACCCGGGACAATACGTACAATGAGCAGTTCTTC.

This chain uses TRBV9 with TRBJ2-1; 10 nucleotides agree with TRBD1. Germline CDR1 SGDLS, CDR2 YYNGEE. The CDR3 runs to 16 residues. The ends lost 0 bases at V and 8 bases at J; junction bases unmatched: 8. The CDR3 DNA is TGTGCCAGCAGCGTAGGAGGGACAGGGGCTGGCGATGAGCAGTTCTTC. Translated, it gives CASSVGGTGAGDEQFF.